These 19 T cell receptor beta chains originate from one sample sequenced in a study of shared clonotypes between healthy human individuals. The protocol was immunoSEQ multiplex PCR, while the TCRdb copy is restricted to in-frame clones and leaves out a portion. The top ten clones hold around 13% of a sample with more than 450,000 clones, 79% of them seen once. The source material was PBMCs. These receptors originate from a woman between 40 and 50 years old in good health. Some clones in this sample may be carry-over from other donors' samples.

The rearrangement links TRBV6-1 to TRBJ1-1; no firm D call. This CDR3 is 14 amino acids long. Germline CDR1 is MNHNS and CDR2 is SASEGT. Trimming took off 2 bases at V and 1 base at J, with 8 bases between the two ends. DNA for the CDR3: TGTGCCAGCAGTGAATGGGTCTCGAACACTGAAGCTTTCTTT. Its protein is CASSEWVSNTEAFF.

Only a few counts were recorded for this clone. This sequence joins TRBV6-1 and TRBJ2-7, with 11 bases that match TRBD1. The CDR3 has 15 amino acids. CDR1 MNHNS and CDR2 SASEGT come from the germline V gene. After removal of 2 bases from V and 2 bases from J, the junction contained 2 bases not matched to a gene. In DNA, the CDR3 is TGTGCCAGCAGTGAACCGGGACAGGGGGCCTACGAGCAGTACTTC. Translating it yields CASSEPGQGAYEQYF.

V and J are TRBV7-8 and TRBJ2-5; 11 bases map to TRBD2. Germline V lookup: CDR1 SGHVS, CDR2 FQNEAQ. Trimming at V came to 5 bases and at J to 0 bases, leaving 8 bases not matched to a gene. The CDR3 is 17 residues long. The CDR3 DNA reads TGTGCCAGCAGCCCGGGACTAGCGGAATCTTACCAAGAGACCCAGTACTTC. This codes for CASSPGLAESYQETQYF. The entire variable domain, with the rest obtained from reference TRBV7-8 and TRBJ2-5, is as follows: GAGVSQSPRYKVAKRGQDVALRCDPISGHVSLFWYQQALGQGPEFLTYFQNEAQLDKSGLPSDRFFAERPEGSVSTLKIQRTQQEDSAVYLCASSPGLAESYQETQYFGPGTRLLVL.

V and J are TRBV4-1 and TRBJ2-3; the match to TRBD2 covers 9 bases. V lost 0 bases to trimming and J lost 1 base; unmatched junction nucleotides: 11. Germline-derived CDR1 and CDR2 are MGHRA and YSYEKL. The CDR3 loop spans 19 amino acids. The CDR3 protein is CASSQDKAGGLLGTDTQYF. CDR3 nucleotide sequence: TGCGCCAGCAGCCAAGATAAAGCGGGAGGCCTTCTCGGCACAGATACGCAGTATTTT.

The chain recombines TRBV28 with TRBJ1-5; weak D call: TRBD1 (6 bases). This CDR3 spans 15 amino acids. The V and J ends lost 3 bases and 3 bases respectively, with 12 bases between them. Germline V gene data show CDR1 as MDHEN and CDR2 as SYDVKM. CDR3 protein: CASSFRQGINQPQHF. CDR3 nucleotide sequence: TGTGCCAGCAGTTTTCGGCAGGGGATCAATCAGCCCCAGCATTTT.

This clone was seen only a few times. This rearrangement joins TRBV5-4 to TRBJ1-4; maybe TRBD1 (5 bases). The CDR3 covers 15 residues. V lost 1 base and J 3 bases, leaving 10 bases between the germline ends. Looked up from germline, CDR1 is SGHNT and CDR2 is YYREEE (reference sequence). CDR3 sequence (DNA): TGTGCCAGCAGCTTGATGCAGGGACCTAATGAAAAACTGTTTTTT. It specifies CASSLMQGPNEKLFF.

This chain uses TRBV28 with TRBJ2-4, with D hard to call. Germline V gene sequence: CDR1 MDHEN, CDR2 SYDVKM. V lost 1 base and J 0 bases, leaving 10 bases between the germline ends. The CDR3 spans 16 residues. CDR3 DNA: TGTGCCAGCAGTTTATATACGCGGTTAGCCAAAAACATTCAGTACTTC. It translates to CASSLYTRLAKNIQYF.

The chain joins TRBV5-6 to TRBJ1-3; D possibly corresponds to TRBD1 (5 bases). The germline V gene has CDR1 SGHDT and CDR2 YYEEEE. The CDR3 totals 14 residues. Trimming cost V 4 bases and J 0 bases, with 8 bases left between them. CDR3 region: CASSLRVSGNTIYF. DNA for the CDR3: TGTGCCAGCAGCCTCAGGGTCTCTGGAAACACCATATATTTT. The full variable domain, its missing parts supplied by reference TRBV5-6 and TRBJ1-3, is DAGVTQSPTHLIKTRGQQVTLRCSPKSGHDTVSWYQQALGQGPQFIFQYYEEEERQRGNFPDRFSGHQFPNYSSELNVNALLLGDSALYLCASSLRVSGNTIYFGEGSWLTVV.

The V and J genes are TRBV7-2 and TRBJ2-1, with a possible D match to TRBD2 (5 bases). The CDR3 is made up of 14 amino acids. Germline values: CDR1 SGHTA, CDR2 FQGNSA. V gave up 5 bases and J gave up 7 bases, with 15 bases separating them. The CDR3 region has the DNA TGTGCCAGCAGCGCAAGAGGGCGAGGGAATGAGCAGTTCTTC. The encoded protein is CASSARGRGNEQFF.

The V and J genes are TRBV5-1 and TRBJ2-3; TRBD1 or TRBD2 may be the D gene (6 bases each). The CDR3 is 16 amino acids. Trimming pared 2 bases from V and 1 base from J, leaving 14 bases between. The germline CDR1 and CDR2 sequences are SGHRS and YFSETQ. The CDR3 coding sequence is TGCGCCAGCAGCTTAGCCGGGGGCGATGGCACAGATACGCAGTATTTT. It yields the protein CASSLAGGDGTDTQYF.

This clone has only a few counts. The chain carries TRBV30 and TRBJ1-1; D unresolved. This CDR3 spans 11 amino acids. Germline V gives CDR1 GTSNPN, CDR2 SVGIG (reference sequence). Trimming took 0 bases from V and 6 from J, leaving 5 bases between them. The CDR3 loop is CAWSVGAEAFF. In nucleotides, the CDR3 is TGTGCCTGGAGTGTAGGAGCTGAAGCTTTCTTT.

The rearrangement uses TRBV7-3 and TRBJ2-2, with 11 bases identical to TRBD2. Germline CDR1 SGHTA, CDR2 FQGTGA. The CDR3 runs to 16 residues. Trimming cost V 4 bases and J 0 bases; bases outside gene matches: 1. The CDR3 region has the DNA TGTGCCAGCAGCTCGGGACTAGCGGCGAACACCGGGGAGCTGTTTTTT. Translated: CASSSGLAANTGELFF.

This clone was seen many times. V gene TRBV23-1 combines with J gene TRBJ1-2; D remains ambiguous. TRBV23-1 is given ORF status, its function remaining uncertain. The CDR3 contains 14 residues. Trimming shortened V by 2 bases and J by 4 bases, and 11 bases separated the two germline ends. CDR3 bases: TGCGCCAGCAGTCAAACGAACATAAGCTATGGCTACACCTTC. Protein sequence: CASSQTNISYGYTF.

This chain uses TRBV23-1 with TRBJ1-5, with 11 bases matching TRBD1. TRBV23-1 is designated an ORF whose function remains uncertain. V shed 0 bases and J 6 bases; nucleotides not matched to a gene: 7. The CDR3 is made up of 17 amino acids. As DNA, the CDR3 is TGCGCCAGCAGTCAATCGGATGCGGGACAGGGGGTTCAGCCCCAGCATTTT. Translated: CASSQSDAGQGVQPQHF.

This chain connects TRBV7-3 to TRBJ1-1; weak D call: TRBD1 (5 bases). Germline lookup yields CDR1 SGHTA and CDR2 FQGTGA. The V end was cut by 5 bases, the J end by 1 base, with 17 bases between. This CDR3 region has 16 residues. CDR3 region: CASSPGSGRGNTEAFF. The CDR3 DNA sequence: TGTGCCAGCAGCCCAGGGTCGGGGAGGGGGAACACTGAAGCTTTCTTT.

This CDR3 is CASSPRRLADFGEQFF. Here the CDR3 DNA reads TGTGCCAGCAGCCCAAGACGACTAGCGGATTTCGGCGAGCAGTTCTTC. V is TRBV7-2 and J is TRBJ2-1; 9 bases align to TRBD2. Germline values: CDR1 SGHTA, CDR2 FQGNSA. The CDR3 is 16 amino acids. Losses at the gene ends were 5 bases for V and 10 bases for J; bases not matched to a gene: 15.

V and J are TRBV28 and TRBJ2-5; D is ambiguous. Trimming cost V 7 bases and J 5 bases, with 20 bases left between them. Germline V gene sequence: CDR1 MDHEN, CDR2 SYDVKM. The CDR3 is 15 residues long. In DNA, the CDR3 is TGTGCCAGCACCTCTAATCTGGGGTTTGGGGAGACCCAGTACTTC. It yields the protein CASTSNLGFGETQYF.

The rearrangement links TRBV7-9 to TRBJ2-3, with 12 positions matching TRBD2. Germline V lookup: CDR1 SEHNR, CDR2 FQNEAQ (reference sequence). This CDR3 has 15 residues. V lost 4 bases and J lost 8; bases outside the gene matches: 7. In DNA, the CDR3 is TGTGCCAGCAGCTATGGACTAGCGGGACGTGGTACGCAGTATTTT. This encodes CASSYGLAGRGTQYF.

The chain uses TRBV28 and TRBJ2-7; D is unclear. The CDR3 loop spans 13 amino acids. The germline V gene encodes CDR1 MDHEN and CDR2 SYDVKM. Trimming shortened V by 10 bases and J by 3 bases, and 16 bases separated the two germline ends. The CDR3 protein is CATVTASLYEQYF. As DNA, the CDR3 is TGTGCCACTGTGACGGCTTCCCTCTACGAGCAGTACTTC.